Listed below are T cell receptor beta chains from one sample, sequenced in a study of a mutant IDH1 vaccine in newly diagnosed glioma. These receptors' targets are unknown. The repertoire was sequenced with immunoSEQ multiplex PCR; TCRdb's copy has only in-frame clones and lacks some. The sample contains roughly 52,000 clones, around 80% of which appear only once. The specimen was PBMCs, collected from a glioma patient whose treatment included an IDH1 peptide vaccine. The receptors stem from a man aged 40-49 years with glioma. CDR3s include the opening cysteine and the closing phenylalanine or tryptophan. The D gene is left open where the match is weak. Size is omitted from some rows. Given values are once, few, many or a class for expanded clones.

V gene	clone size	D gene	J gene	CDR3 protein	CDR3 DNA
TRBV5-1	-	-	TRBJ1-2	CASSLPSNAGGYTF	TGCGCCAGCAGCTTGCCTTCCAACGCGGGAGGCTACACCTTC
TRBV29-1	-	-	TRBJ2-5	CSVVGSQETQYF	TGCAGCGTTGTGGGCAGCCAAGAGACCCAGTACTTC
TRBV2	-	-	TRBJ2-5	CASSPGATQETQYF	TGTGCCAGCAGCCCGGGAGCCACTCAAGAGACCCAGTACTTC
TRBV5-1	-	TRBD1	TRBJ2-5	CASSFKGAPQETQYF	TGCGCCAGCAGCTTCAAGGGGGCGCCGCAAGAGACCCAGTACTTC
TRBV2	-	-	TRBJ2-1	CASTRDYNEQFF	TGTGCCAGCACCAGGGACTACAATGAGCAGTTCTTC
TRBV21-1	-	-	TRBJ1-1	CASSKDGTYTEAFF	TGTGCCAGCAGCAAAGACGGGACTTATACTGAAGCTTTCTTT
TRBV5-6	-	-	TRBJ2-1	CASSPVPTNEQFF	TGTGCCAGCAGCCCGGTACCGACTAATGAGCAGTTCTTC
TRBV10-3	-	TRBD1	TRBJ2-1	CAISDQNRGRRGEQFF	TGTGCCATCAGTGATCAAAACAGGGGGCGCAGGGGTGAGCAGTTCTTC
TRBV29-1	-	-	TRBJ1-1	CSVAVRGGTEAFF	TGCAGCGTTGCTGTCAGGGGAGGTACTGAAGCTTTCTTT
TRBV7-9	-	TRBD2	TRBJ2-7	CASSPRPREGSYEQYF	TGTGCCAGCAGCCCCCGTCCCAGGGAGGGCTCCTACGAGCAGTACTTC
TRBV4-1	-	-	TRBJ2-5	CASSQGDSPRAQYF	TGCGCCAGCAGCCAAGGGGACTCCCCGAGGGCCCAGTACTTC
TRBV7-6	-	-	TRBJ2-7	CASSLAPKSRDVRAYEQYF	TGTGCCAGCAGCTTAGCCCCCAAGTCCAGGGACGTCCGGGCCTACGAGCAGTACTTC
TRBV29-1	-	-	TRBJ1-2	CSVGGSYGYTF	TGCAGCGTTGGGGGCAGTTATGGCTACACCTTC
TRBV27	few	-	TRBJ1-1	CASSLIGTSTEAFF	TGTGCCAGCAGTTTAATCGGGACCTCCACTGAAGCTTTCTTT
TRBV12-2	-	-	TRBJ2-5	CASRSHRDQETQYF	TGTGCAAGTCGCTCACACAGGGACCAAGAGACCCAGTACTTC
TRBV6-1	-	-	TRBJ2-1	CASTPPSNEQFF	TGTGCCAGCACCCCCCCCTCGAATGAGCAGTTCTTC
TRBV11-2	-	-	TRBJ2-7	CASSKQNSEQYF	TGTGCCAGCAGCAAACAGAACAGCGAGCAGTACTTC
TRBV19	-	-	TRBJ2-3	CATYKRYPDTQYF	TGTGCCACCTACAAGCGGTACCCGGATACGCAGTATTTT